This T cell receptor (beta chain) was documented in a study of blood T cell repertoires in COVID-19. Across the study: Samples representing acute and convalescent COVID-19 were sourced from the United States, Italy and Spain.

Germline V gene sequence: CDR1 SGHVS, CDR2 FQNEAQ. With 4 bases clipped from V and 8 bases from J, the junction kept 17 bases outside the gene matches. CDR3 length: 17 residues. The protocol was immunoSEQ multiplex PCR, while the TCRdb copy is restricted to in-frame clones and leaves out a portion. This table holds some 110,000 clones, around 84% found once. In the case of this clone: The same CDR3 is also encoded by other DNA sequences in this sample.

The sample taken for sequencing was peripheral blood. The rearrangement links TRBV7-8 to TRBJ2-1, with TRBD2 matching over 7 bases. This TCR was recovered from a man aged 35 to 55 with acute or convalescent COVID-19. CDR3 coding DNA: TGTGCCAGCAGCTCCCCTCGGGGGAGGGCCGATGGCGATGAGCAGTTCTTC. This encodes CASSSPRGRADGDEQFF.